These 4 T cell receptor beta chains were sequenced from one sample in a study of cytomegalovirus exposure and HLA in healthy donors. The PCR employed 60 Vbeta primers together with 13 Jbeta primers. Method: immunoSEQ multiplex PCR; TCRdb's copy keeps in-frame clones and lacks some. The sample has about 100,000 clones; roughly 84% are singletons. The sequenced material came from PBMCs. The receptors here all came from a woman between 18 and 29 years old in good health and CMV-seronegative.

V usage is TRBV6-4 and J usage is TRBJ2-5; 9 nucleotides agree with TRBD2. The junction had 4 bases not matched to a gene; V was cut back by 3 bases and J by 2 bases. The CDR3 loop spans 15 amino acids. CDR1 is MRHNA, CDR2 SNTAGT, per germline. In DNA, the CDR3 is TGTGCCAGCAGTGAGATAGCGGGAGAGCAAGAGACCCAGTACTTC. This codes for CASSEIAGEQETQYF.

The CDR3 DNA follows: TGTGCCAGCAGTCTGACAGGGCGTATGAACACTGAAGCTTTCTTT. Translating it yields CASSLTGRMNTEAFF. The J gene is TRBJ1-1, the V gene TRBV6-6; 7 nucleotides match TRBD1. The CDR3 totals 15 residues. CDR1 is MNHNY and CDR2 is SVGAGI in the germline V gene (reference sequence). V shed 5 bases, J shed 0 bases, and the junction held 6 bases outside the gene matches.

CDR3 sequence (DNA): TGTGCCAGCAGTGTAGTGGGGGCGCGGGAGACCCAGTACTTC. This gives the protein CASSVVGARETQYF. This chain connects TRBV6-1 to TRBJ2-5; possibly TRBD1 for D (6 bases). Per the germline V gene, CDR1 is MNHNS and CDR2 is SASEGT. The germline V and J ends were trimmed by 4 bases and 5 bases, with 14 bases remaining between them. This CDR3 comprises 14 residues.

This sequence joins TRBV4-3 and TRBJ2-2; TRBD2 matches 7 bases. Germline values: CDR1 LGHNA, CDR2 YSLEER. Trimming at V came to 4 bases and at J to 5 bases, leaving 10 bases not matched to a gene. CDR3 length: 16 amino acids. CDR3 in amino acids: CASSRKAGAGTGELFF. The CDR3 nucleotides read TGCGCCAGCAGCCGGAAGGCGGGAGCGGGAACCGGGGAGCTGTTTTTT.